Described below is a single T cell receptor (beta chain) sequence and its context. The data stem from a study of blood T cell repertoires in COVID-19. Looking at the study overall: Donors in the United States, Italy and Spain gave samples during acute or convalescent COVID-19.

Trimming removed 2 bases at V and 5 bases at J, with 12 bases between. This CDR3 is 14 amino acids long. The germline V gene has CDR1 SGHTA and CDR2 FQGNSA. Individuals aged about 18 to 100 years were recruited from about two dozen US areas. Clinical histories supplied by participants themselves formed the basis of cohort assignment. Authors' analysis steps: Reference gene primer amplification yielded estimated nucleated cell counts. This table comes from immunoSEQ multiplex PCR, and its TCRdb copy is limited to in-frame clones, with some not included. The V and J calls and the clone size are those of that table, but D and trimming were determined from the DNA. The sample has about 240,000 clones; roughly 90% are singletons.

The specimen was PBMCs or T cells enriched from blood (not recorded which). The chain uses TRBV7-2 and TRBJ1-1; weak D call: TRBD1 (6 bases). The origin of this receptor is a woman aged 25 to 39 who had recovered from COVID-19. The CDR3 coding sequence is TGTGCCAGCAGCTTATTATTGGGGGCTACTGAAGCTTTCTTT. It codes for CASSLLLGATEAFF.